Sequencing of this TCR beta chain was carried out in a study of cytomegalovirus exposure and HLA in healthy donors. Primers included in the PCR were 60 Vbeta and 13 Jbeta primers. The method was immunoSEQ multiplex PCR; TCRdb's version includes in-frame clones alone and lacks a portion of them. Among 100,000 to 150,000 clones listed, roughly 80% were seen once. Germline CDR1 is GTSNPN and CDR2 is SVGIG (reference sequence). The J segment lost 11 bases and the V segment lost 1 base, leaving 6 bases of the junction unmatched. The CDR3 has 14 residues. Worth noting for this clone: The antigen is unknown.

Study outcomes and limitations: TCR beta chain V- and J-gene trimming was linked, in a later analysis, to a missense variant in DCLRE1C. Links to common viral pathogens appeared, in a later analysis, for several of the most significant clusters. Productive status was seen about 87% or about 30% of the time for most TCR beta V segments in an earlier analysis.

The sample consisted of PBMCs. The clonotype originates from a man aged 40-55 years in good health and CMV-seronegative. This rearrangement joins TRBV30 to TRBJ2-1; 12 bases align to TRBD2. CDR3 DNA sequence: TGTGCCTGGAGTGAGGGACTAGCGGGTAAACAGCAGTTCTTC. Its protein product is CAWSEGLAGKQQFF.